This TCR beta chain stems from a study of Ad26.COV2.S vaccination and SARS-CoV-2 variants. About the study: Ad26.COV2.S shots went into the muscle once or twice, 56 days apart. General study results and limits: Substantial breadth was reportedly displayed by spike-specific CD8+ and CD4+ T cell responses after vaccination. The analyses of TCR breadth and depth may have understated the size of total T cell responses. Similar non-spike TCR breadth was observed in recipients of vaccine and of placebo.

Notes on this clone: The antigen remains undetermined.

Data came from immunoSEQ multiplex PCR; TCRdb stores just in-frame clones and leaves some out. The table records fewer than 400,000 clones, roughly 90% of them present only once. Regarding treatment: some 20 received Ad26.COV2.S at low or high dose, single or two shots; roughly five received placebo; per-sample allocation not given. At day 63 after the first vaccine or placebo injection, samples were drawn. This TCR was recovered from a person aged 18-60 years who received the Ad26.COV2.S COVID-19 vaccine or a placebo. Sequenced here: peripheral blood, sampled in a trial of Ad26.COV2.S vaccine versus placebo.

CDR3 coding DNA: TGTGCCAGCAGTTTACAAAGTGAAGCTTTCTTT. This sequence encodes CASSLQSEAFF. The genes are TRBV12-3 or TRBV12-4 and TRBJ1-1; D call uncertain. V was cut by 2 bases and J by 7 bases, with 5 bases left in between. The CDR3 covers 11 residues.